This TCR beta chain is from a study of CD8+CD57+ T cells in acquired aplastic anemia. On the study more broadly: The study obtained an average of around 3.4 ug of DNA from sorted CD4+ and CD8+ cells. Study outcomes and limitations: The CD8+ Simpson's diversity of patients and controls was not significantly different. Overlapping CD8+ CDR3 repertoires of patients and controls contained some 30 shared sequences.

CDR3 and TCR beta VDJ profiling relied on a genomic DNA template. TCRdb reanalysed the reads using MiXCR and keeps one entry per CDR3 protein. The sample has 150,000 to 200,000 distinct CDR3 sequences, less than 60% seen once. The CDR3 is 11 amino acids. Germline CDR1 and CDR2: GTSNPN and SVGIG (reference sequence). The V and J ends lost 4 bases and 7 bases respectively, with 10 bases between them. Patients who underwent sequencing had shown CD8+CD57+ cell expansion by flow cytometry. Receipt of therapy had not occurred in any patient by the time of blood sampling. At least ten counts were recorded for this clonotype. Its antigen is still unknown.

The sequenced sample was sorted CD4+, CD8+, or CD8+CD57+ T cells (not recorded which) from PBMCs. This TCR derives from a human donor with aplastic anemia. V is TRBV30 and J is TRBJ2-5; D is perhaps TRBD2 (5 bases). The CDR3: CAWNQAGTQYF. CDR3 coding DNA: TGTGCCTGGAACCAGGCGGGGACCCAGTACTTC.